The sequence of this T cell receptor (beta chain) was determined in a study of T-cell memory formation after mild COVID-19 listed by TCRdb under 2021. Context from the whole study: TCR sequence clusters from the two donors were found to be largely donor specific. Longitudinal TCRalpha and TCRbeta repertoire sequencing tracked T-cell clones expanding and contracting after mild COVID-19 in a couple of donors. Two young, previously healthy adult volunteers, one female and one male, were included in the cohort. Points the paper makes about the study in general: Balanced CD4/CD8 phenotypes were observed for clones contracting from day 15 to 85, whereas a bias towards CD4+ was observed for a second wave of clones expanding from day 15 to 37. The study included only two mild cases, and larger cohorts that include severe cases with pre-infection samples were judged to be necessary. The second-wave clones that peaked on day 37 were not confirmed to be SARS-CoV-2 specific. Some responding clones were detected in pre-infection memory, suggesting pre-existing cross-reactive memory T cells joined the SARS-CoV-2 response. Contracting CD4+ clones were located mainly in the CM and EM memory subsets, whereas CD8+ clones were found to be enriched in EMRA.

Sequencing was performed on an Illumina NovaSeq 6000. cDNA libraries for TCRalpha and TCRbeta were prepared by 5'RACE using constant-segment primers, with sample barcodes and unique molecular identifiers added. RNA was extracted from every sample with Trizol reagent. Amplification of the libraries took two PCR steps, and the second step added a second sample barcode plus Illumina TruSeq adapters. The libraries were sequenced on an Illumina NovaSeq using 2 x 150 bp paired-end reads. The paper's processing steps were these. Demultiplexing of reads and collapsing into UMI-guided consensus sequences were performed with migec v1.2.7. With mixcr v2.1.11, UMI consensuses were aligned to TRA and TRB V and J templates and assembled into clonotypes. A clonotype was counted as expanded or contracted only when both edgeR and NoisET called the clonotype significant, with the noise models trained on biological replicates. For edgeR calls, the cutoffs were a false discovery rate-adjusted p below 0.01 and a log2 fold-change threshold of 1. As an exploratory analysis of dynamics, max-normalized trajectories of the 1000 most abundant clonotypes were examined by PCA with hierarchical clustering. Separately sequenced CD4+ and CD8+ repertoires were used to assign a CD4 or CD8 phenotype to each responding clone. Starting from the raw public reads, TCRdb applied fastp trimming at Q25, assembled clones with MiXCR and retained in-frame beta chains. Identical CDR3 protein sequences are pooled into one entry, listed with their most common genes and DNA. In this record, the V and J calls reflect TCRdb's handling and not the investigators' own analysis. The sample data list about 30,000 distinct CDR3 sequences, and around 10% of these were observed just once. Approximately 16% of the sample is held by the ten biggest clonotypes.

This clonotype has at least ten counts. This clone's antigen is unknown. No per-base quality is available; no much larger clone lies one base away. PBMCs were isolated by Ficoll-Paque density gradient centrifugation. Looking up the germline V gene yields CDR1 SGHTA and CDR2 FQGNSA. The junction shows trimming of 7 bases on V and 5 bases on J, plus 15 bases between the germline ends. The CDR3, cysteine through phenylalanine, is 15 amino acids long. Of the read, only the CDR3 DNA is kept; its 45 bases are in frame from base 1. This clonotype was obtained from an adult woman who had mild COVID-19 (a few samples of this study predate the infection). The sample titles of this study are shuffled in the database, so cell type and time point are left out; the donor was told from shared clones. Recombination joined TRBV7-2 with TRBJ1-6, with a tentative D gene TRBD1 over 5 matching bases. The sample comprised PBMCs or a T cell subset sorted from them (not recorded which). At the DNA level, the sequence is TGTGCCAGCACTGGGAGAAGGGGTAATAATTCACCCCTCCACTTT. This codes for CASTGRRGNNSPLHF.